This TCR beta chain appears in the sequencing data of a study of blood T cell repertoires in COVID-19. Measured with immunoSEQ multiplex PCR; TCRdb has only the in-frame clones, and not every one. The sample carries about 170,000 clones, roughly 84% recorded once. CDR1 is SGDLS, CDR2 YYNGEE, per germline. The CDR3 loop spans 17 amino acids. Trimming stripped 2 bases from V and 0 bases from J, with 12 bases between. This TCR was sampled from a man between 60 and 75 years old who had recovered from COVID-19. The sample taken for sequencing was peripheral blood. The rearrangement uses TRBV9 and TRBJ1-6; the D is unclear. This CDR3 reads CASSVNQAPSYNSPLHF. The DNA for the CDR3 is TGTGCCAGCAGCGTTAACCAGGCCCCCTCCTATAATTCACCCCTCCACTTT.